This T cell receptor beta chain was documented in a study of T-cell reconstitution after alpha-beta-depleted transplantation in children. This clonotype appeared many times. A library of TCRbeta sequences, prepared with unique molecular identifiers, was generated. MiXCR, run by TCRdb on the PCR reads, gives a single entry per CDR3 protein. This sample has 250,000 to 350,000 distinct CDR3 sequences, with 9.5% to 10% found just once. This receptor was obtained from a human donor who donated a stem cell graft to a child with SCID. Material: PBMCs from the stem cell graft donor, obtained from the stem cell graft.

The CDR3 sequence: CASRGMADQPQHF. As DNA, the CDR3 is TGTGCCAGCAGGGGAATGGCCGATCAGCCCCAGCATTTT. The rearrangement joins TRBV6-6 to TRBJ1-5; D remains ambiguous. This CDR3 comprises 13 residues. Trimming stripped 6 bases from V and 5 bases from J, with 11 bases between. Germline CDR1 is MNHNY and CDR2 is SVGAGI (reference sequence).